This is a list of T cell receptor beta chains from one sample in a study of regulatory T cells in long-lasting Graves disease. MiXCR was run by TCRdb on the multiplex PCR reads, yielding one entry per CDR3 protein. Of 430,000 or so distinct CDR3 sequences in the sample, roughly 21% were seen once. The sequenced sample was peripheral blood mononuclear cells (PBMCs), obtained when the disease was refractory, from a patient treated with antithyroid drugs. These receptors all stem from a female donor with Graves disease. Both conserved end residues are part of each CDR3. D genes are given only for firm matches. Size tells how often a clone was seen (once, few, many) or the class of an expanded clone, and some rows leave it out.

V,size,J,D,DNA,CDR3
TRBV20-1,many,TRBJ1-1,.,TGCAGTGCTAGATTGACAGTGAACACTGAAGCTTTCTTT,CSARLTVNTEAFF
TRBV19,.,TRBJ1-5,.,TGTGCCAGTAGTCCCCCGATCAGTCTCAATCAGCCCCAGCATTTT,CASSPPISLNQPQHF
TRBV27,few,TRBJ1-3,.,TGTGCCAGCAGTGCCGGACCGGGGGACACCATATATTTT,CASSAGPGDTIYF
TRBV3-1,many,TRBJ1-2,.,TGTGCCAGCAGCCAGAAGCCGGGACTTCGAGATGGCTACACCTTC,CASSQKPGLRDGYTF
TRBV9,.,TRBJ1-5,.,TGTGCCAGCAGCGGAGGGACTCCAGATCAGCCCCAGCATTTT,CASSGGTPDQPQHF
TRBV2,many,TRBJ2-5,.,TGTGCCAGCAGTGGAACAAGGGGTGTGGAGACCCAGTACTTC,CASSGTRGVETQYF
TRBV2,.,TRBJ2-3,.,TGTGCCAGCCGGGGCCAGGCAGGGGCGGGCACAGATACGCAGTATTTT,CASRGQAGAGTDTQYF
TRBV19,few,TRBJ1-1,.,TGTGCCTCGGGTGGGACTGAAGCTTTCTTT,CASGGTEAFF
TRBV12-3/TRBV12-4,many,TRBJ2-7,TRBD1,TGTGCCAGCAGTAACCGACAGGGGCTCTACGAGCAGTACTTC,CASSNRQGLYEQYF
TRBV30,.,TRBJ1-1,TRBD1,TGTGCCTGGACCCCGGACAGGGGCCTACAGGGAGCTTTCTTT,CAWTPDRGLQGAFF
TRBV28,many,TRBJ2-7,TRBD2,TGTGCCAGCAGTCCCGCTAGCGGGAGACGGTACGAGCAGTACTTC,CASSPASGRRYEQYF